These 21 T cell receptor beta chains originate from one sample sequenced in a study of cytomegalovirus exposure and HLA in healthy donors. The PCR employed 60 Vbeta primers together with 13 Jbeta primers. Sequenced by immunoSEQ multiplex PCR; TCRdb stores in-frame clones only, minus some. The sample holds about 180,000 clones, around 80% seen once. Sequencing was performed on PBMCs. These receptor sequences come from a man aged 35 to 55 in good health and CMV-seronegative.

This clone was counted only a few times. The rearrangement uses TRBV7-2 and TRBJ1-2; no reliable D call. V was shortened by 2 bases and J by 8 bases, with 9 bases between the two germline ends. The CDR3 is 12 residues long. CDR1 and CDR2 from the germline V gene are SGHTA and FQGNSA. The CDR3 nucleotides are TGTGCCAGCAGCTTACCGGGTGGCGGCTACACCTTC. As protein: CASSLPGGGYTF.

The chain recombines TRBV7-8 with TRBJ2-2, with D tentatively TRBD2 (7 bases). V was pared by 4 bases and J by 6 bases, with 21 bases between. Per the germline V gene, CDR1 is SGHVS and CDR2 is FQNEAQ. The CDR3 has 17 amino acids. CDR3 nucleotides: TGTGCCAGCAGCTCAGGCGGGGGACACAAGGGCGCCGGGGAGCTGTTTTTT. Encoded protein: CASSSGGGHKGAGELFF. Filled out from reference TRBV7-8 and TRBJ2-2, the complete variable domain reads GAGVSQSPRYKVAKRGQDVALRCDPISGHVSLFWYQQALGQGPEFLTYFQNEAQLDKSGLPSDRFFAERPEGSVSTLKIQRTQQEDSAVYLCASSSGGGHKGAGELFFGEGSRLTVL.

The chain recombines TRBV30 with TRBJ1-5; 10 positions match TRBD1. This CDR3 spans 14 amino acids. Trimming removed 5 bases from V and 4 bases from J; junction bases left unmatched: 5. The germline gives CDR1 GTSNPN, CDR2 SVGIG (reference sequence). CDR3 nucleotides: TGTGCCTGGTGTCCGGGACAGGGGAATCAGCCCCAGCATTTT. This codes for CAWCPGQGNQPQHF.

V and J are TRBV15 and TRBJ2-1, with TRBD2 matching 12 bases. The CDR3 covers 14 residues. V dropped 6 bases and J dropped 9; count of bases not matched to a gene: 6. CDR1 is LNHNV, CDR2 YYDKDF, per germline (reference sequence). CDR3 amino acids: CATRLAGGRGEQFF. CDR3 in DNA: TGTGCCACCAGGCTAGCGGGAGGGAGGGGTGAGCAGTTCTTC.

The chain couples TRBV29-1 to TRBJ2-6; no clear D. Germline CDR1 is SQVTM and CDR2 is ANQGSEA. This CDR3 comprises 13 residues. Deletions cut 8 bases from V and 0 bases from J, with 8 bases between. The CDR3 coding sequence is TGCAGCTTTAGTAACTCTGGGGCCAACGTCCTGACTTTC. As protein: CSFSNSGANVLTF.

The V gene is TRBV9, the J gene TRBJ2-3; the match to TRBD2 covers 7 bases. CDR3 length: 14 amino acids. V was pared by 3 bases and J by 6 bases, with 7 bases of the junction left unmatched. Germline V gives CDR1 SGDLS, CDR2 YYNGEE. Written as DNA, the CDR3 is TGTGCCAGCAGCGGCGGGGGAATGACGGATACGCAGTATTTT. This sequence encodes CASSGGGMTDTQYF.

The chain has TRBV19 and TRBJ2-6; possibly TRBD1 for D (5 bases). V gave up 9 bases and J gave up 4 bases, with 19 bases separating them. The CDR3 runs to 16 residues. Germline V gene sequence: CDR1 LNHDA, CDR2 SQIVND (reference sequence). CDR3 bases: TGTGCCAGCCGGACCCCCAGGGTGGGGGGGGCCAACGTCCTGACTTTC. This encodes CASRTPRVGGANVLTF.

This chain links TRBV30 with TRBJ2-2; 7 bases align to TRBD1. The CDR3 is made up of 18 amino acids. Unmatched junction bases numbered 11, after V lost 0 bases and J lost 1 base. Germline lookup yields CDR1 GTSNPN and CDR2 SVGIG (reference sequence). The CDR3 DNA sequence: TGTGCCTGGAGTGTACGGGACAGAGGTTACGGGAACACCGGGGAGCTGTTTTTT. This translates into CAWSVRDRGYGNTGELFF.

This clone was recorded only once. The same CDR3 can be traced to other DNA sequences in this sample. The chain uses TRBV6-5 and TRBJ1-5; TRBD1 is a possible D gene (5 bases). This CDR3 is built from 15 residues. Trimming pared 6 bases from V and 0 bases from J, leaving 12 bases between. Germline V gene sequence: CDR1 MNHEY, CDR2 SVGAGI. The CDR3 nucleotides are TGTGCCAGCAGCCCTGGACACCATAGCAATCAGCCCCAGCATTTT. It is translated as CASSPGHHSNQPQHF.

The chain carries TRBV29-1 and TRBJ2-7; 9 nucleotides line up with TRBD1. Germline V gene data show CDR1 as SQVTM and CDR2 as ANQGSEA. The CDR3 sequence is 13 residues long. The trim removed 4 bases at V and 3 bases at J, leaving 4 bases unmatched. CDR3 sequence reads: CSVGTGDDYEQYF. The CDR3 DNA reads as TGCAGCGTTGGGACAGGGGACGACTACGAGCAGTACTTC.

The chain recombines TRBV2 with TRBJ1-1; no clear D gene. This CDR3 is 15 amino acids long. The germline V gene has CDR1 SNHLY and CDR2 FYNNEI. V lost 1 base and J lost 1, with 10 bases in between. CDR3 sequence: CASSEEATPNTEAFF. CDR3 DNA sequence: TGTGCCAGCAGTGAAGAGGCGACACCGAACACTGAAGCTTTCTTT.

This chain links TRBV7-8 with TRBJ2-7; 7 bases match TRBD2. Per germline, CDR1 SGHVS and CDR2 FQNEAQ. The CDR3 consists of 15 residues. V was pared by 5 bases and J by 7 bases, with 14 bases of the junction left unmatched. The CDR3 reads CASSLSPGLSWEQYF. The CDR3 DNA reads as TGTGCCAGCAGCCTAAGCCCGGGACTATCATGGGAGCAGTACTTC.

The gene calls are TRBV19 and TRBJ1-3, with D maybe TRBD1 (5 bases). V lost 5 bases and J lost 1, with 9 bases in between. CDR1 is LNHDA and CDR2 is SQIVND in the germline V gene (reference sequence). The CDR3 covers 14 residues. CDR3 in DNA: TGTGCCAGTAGTCGCGCAGGGTCTGGAAACACCATATATTTT. Protein sequence: CASSRAGSGNTIYF.

The sample holds one count of this clone. The chain carries TRBV16 and TRBJ2-7, with 7 bases fitting TRBD2. The germline V gene encodes CDR1 KGHSY and CDR2 FQNENV. The CDR3 has 16 residues. The trim removed 4 bases at V and 2 bases at J, leaving 11 bases unmatched. This CDR3 is CASSRTQAGYTYEQYF. DNA for the CDR3: TGTGCCAGCAGCCGGACCCAAGCGGGGTACACCTACGAGCAGTACTTC.

The chain uses TRBV6-1 and TRBJ1-2; 7 nucleotides align to TRBD1. The CDR3 covers 11 residues. CDR1 MNHNS and CDR2 SASEGT come from the germline V gene. J lost 4 bases, V lost 8 bases, and 1 base had no gene match. The CDR3, as DNA: TGTGCCAGCCGGGACAGCTATGGCTACACCTTC. Protein sequence: CASRDSYGYTF.

The chain has TRBV6-4 and TRBJ2-3; D may be TRBD2 (5 bases). Germline CDR1 and CDR2: MRHNA and SNTAGT. Trimming took off 2 bases at V and 7 bases at J, with 13 bases between the two ends. This CDR3 is built from 14 residues. CDR3 residues: CASSDLDSANTQYF. In nucleotides, the CDR3 is TGTGCCAGCAGTGACCTGGACTCCGCGAATACGCAGTATTTT.

The rearrangement uses TRBV19 and TRBJ1-5; a possible D gene is TRBD1 (5 bases). The CDR3 loop spans 16 amino acids. Trimming stripped 1 base from V and 1 base from J, with 11 bases between. CDR1 is LNHDA, CDR2 SQIVND, per germline (reference sequence). The chain's CDR3 is CASSIGQGLSNQPQHF. Here the CDR3 DNA reads TGTGCCAGTAGTATAGGGCAGGGATTGAGCAATCAGCCCCAGCATTTT.

The rearrangement links TRBV7-2 to TRBJ1-1, with 8 bases identical to TRBD1. The V gene's germline CDR1 is SGHTA and CDR2 FQGNSA. CDR3 length: 17 amino acids. V shed 2 bases, J shed 0 bases, and the junction held 8 bases outside the gene matches. The CDR3 coding sequence is TGTGCCAGCAGCTTACGGTCAGGGGGCTATGTGAACACTGAAGCTTTCTTT. As protein: CASSLRSGGYVNTEAFF.

The V gene is TRBV7-9, the J gene TRBJ2-5; D may be TRBD1 (8 bases). The V gene's germline CDR1 is SEHNR and CDR2 FQNEAQ (reference sequence). The CDR3 is made up of 15 amino acids. Trimming left V 1 base short and J 3 bases short, with 12 bases between. CDR3: CASSLGGGQEETQYF. The CDR3 DNA reads as TGTGCCAGCAGCTTAGGGGGGGGACAGGAAGAGACCCAGTACTTC.

The chain recombines TRBV29-1 with TRBJ1-2; TRBD1 agrees at 7 bases. V was clipped by 3 bases and J by 3 bases; unmatched bases: 19. The CDR3 covers 18 residues. Germline CDR1 is SQVTM and CDR2 is ANQGSEA. The CDR3 nucleotides are TGCAGCGTTGACGTGTGGGGTGACCGGACAGGAGTCTACTATGGCTACACCTTC. Protein sequence: CSVDVWGDRTGVYYGYTF. The full variable domain, rest sourced from reference TRBV29-1 and TRBJ1-2, is SAVISQKPSRDICQRGTSLTIQCQVDSQVTMMFWYRQQPGQSLTLIATANQGSEATYESGFVIDKFPISRPNLTFSTLTVSNMSPEDSSIYLCSVDVWGDRTGVYYGYTFGSGTRLTVV.

V is TRBV18 and J is TRBJ2-7, with 10 nucleotides matching TRBD2. The germline V gene has CDR1 KGHSH and CDR2 LQKENI. J was trimmed by 5 bases and V by 3 bases; bases with no gene match: 7. The CDR3 is 15 amino acids. CDR3 amino acids: CASSPPLAGQDEQYF. CDR3 nucleotides: TGTGCCAGCTCACCCCCACTAGCGGGACAGGACGAGCAGTACTTC.